The rows below give T cell receptor beta chains drawn from one sample of a study of shared clonotypes between healthy human individuals. Some clones are missing from TCRdb's copy, which holds only in-frame ones; the method was immunoSEQ multiplex PCR. The profile covers about 680,000 clones, with around 92% appearing a single time and approximately 24% taken by the ten largest. Source material: naive CD8+ T cells sorted from blood. All receptors derive from a young man in good health. CDR3s include the opening cysteine and the closing phenylalanine or tryptophan. The D gene is left open where the match is weak. Expanded clones are given a class, and other clones once, few, many or no size at all.

abundance,v_gene,d_gene,j_gene,CDR3aa,CDR3nt
.,TRBV27,.,TRBJ2-3,CASSLGGTYTDTQYF,TGTGCCAGCAGTTTAGGGGGGACGTATACAGATACGCAGTATTTT
.,TRBV5-1,.,TRBJ2-1,CASSSDRDRRNEQFF,TGCGCCAGCAGCTCTGACAGAGACAGGCGCAATGAGCAGTTCTTC
once,TRBV2,.,TRBJ2-7,CASALTVYEQYF,TGTGCCAGCGCCTTAACAGTCTACGAGCAGTACTTC
few,TRBV9,.,TRBJ1-2,CASSAGGDGYTF,TGTGCCAGCAGCGCGGGGGGCGATGGCTACACCTTC
.,TRBV13,.,TRBJ2-7,CASSFRQAGLSYEQYF,TGTGCCAGCAGCTTCCGACAAGCAGGCCTCTCCTACGAGCAGTACTTC
.,TRBV28,TRBD2,TRBJ2-1,CASMTIEGSGYNEQFF,TGTGCCAGCATGACAATCGAGGGTAGCGGGTACAATGAGCAGTTCTTC
.,TRBV10-1,.,TRBJ1-3,CASSGPNSGNTIYF,TGCGCCAGCAGCGGACCGAACTCTGGAAACACCATATATTTT
.,TRBV7-2,.,TRBJ2-2,CASSLGPGTGTGELFF,TGTGCCAGCAGCTTAGGACCGGGTACAGGGACCGGGGAGCTGTTTTTT
.,TRBV2,.,TRBJ2-2,CASLAKPNTGELFF,TGTGCCAGCTTGGCTAAACCGAACACCGGGGAGCTGTTTTTT
.,TRBV9,TRBD1,TRBJ1-1,CASSLEGQGHTEAFF,TGTGCCAGCAGCCTGGAGGGACAGGGCCACACTGAAGCTTTCTTT
.,TRBV4-2,.,TRBJ2-2,CASSQEGNTGELFF,TGTGCCAGCAGCCAAGAAGGAAACACCGGGGAGCTGTTTTTT
.,TRBV13,.,TRBJ2-5,CASSLVLAGETQYF,TGTGCCAGCAGCTTAGTACTAGCTGGCGAGACCCAGTACTTC
.,TRBV10-1,.,TRBJ2-1,CASSDRISDEQFF,TGCGCCAGCAGTGATAGGATTAGCGATGAGCAGTTCTTC
.,TRBV7-4,TRBD1,TRBJ1-5,CASRTCDRGWNQPQHF,TGTGCCAGCAGGACATGCGACAGGGGTTGGAATCAGCCCCAGCATTTT
.,TRBV30,TRBD1,TRBJ2-2,CAWSVVLMTGGYTGELFF,TGTGCCTGGAGTGTAGTTTTAATGACAGGGGGTTACACCGGGGAGCTGTTTTTT
.,TRBV9,.,TRBJ2-1,CASSVSNEQFF,TGTGCCAGCAGCGTGTCTAATGAGCAGTTCTTC
.,TRBV7-9,TRBD2,TRBJ2-7,CASSPGLGFEQYF,TGTGCCAGCAGCCCCGGACTAGGATTCGAGCAGTACTTC
few,TRBV27,TRBD1,TRBJ2-7,CASADQGDEQYF,TGTGCCAGCGCGGACCAGGGGGACGAGCAGTACTTC
once,TRBV27,.,TRBJ2-5,CASSSRTEYQETQYF,TGTGCCAGCAGCTCTAGGACTGAGTACCAAGAGACCCAGTACTTC
.,TRBV9,.,TRBJ2-7,CASSVRQGSYEQYF,TGTGCCAGCAGCGTACGCCAGGGATCCTACGAGCAGTACTTC
.,TRBV11-2,TRBD2,TRBJ2-3,CASSISGRGGPNTQYF,TGTGCCAGCAGCATTAGCGGGAGAGGCGGGCCAAATACGCAGTATTTT
.,TRBV5-3,.,TRBJ2-3,CARFDSFNEKRRTDTQYF,TGTGCCAGATTCGATAGCTTCAACGAGAAGCGGCGCACAGATACGCAGTATTTT
.,TRBV28,TRBD1,TRBJ2-7,CASRTQGDTAYEQYF,TGTGCCAGCAGAACTCAGGGGGACACCGCCTACGAGCAGTACTTC
.,TRBV5-6,.,TRBJ2-1,CASSLRPGQYYNEQFF,TGTGCCAGCAGCTTAAGGCCAGGGCAATATTATAATGAGCAGTTCTTC
once,TRBV28,.,TRBJ2-5,CASSYRNQETQYF,TGTGCCAGCAGTTACAGAAACCAAGAGACCCAGTACTTC
.,TRBV6-5,.,TRBJ2-5,CASRTLAAETQYF,TGTGCCAGCAGGACTCTGGCGGCAGAGACCCAGTACTTC
.,TRBV25-1,.,TRBJ2-3,CASSGGAGEVSTDTQYF,TGTGCCAGCAGTGGGGGGGCCGGGGAGGTAAGCACAGATACGCAGTATTTT
.,TRBV5-1,TRBD2,TRBJ2-3,CASSLAGLAGGTDTQYF,TGCGCCAGCAGCTTGGCGGGGTTAGCGGGAGGCACAGATACGCAGTATTTT
.,TRBV6-5,.,TRBJ2-7,CASRHGESSYEQYF,TGTGCCAGCAGACACGGAGAGAGCTCCTACGAGCAGTACTTC
.,TRBV5-4,.,TRBJ2-7,CASSLPDSNEQYF,TGTGCCAGCAGCTTGCCGGACTCAAACGAGCAGTACTTC
.,TRBV6-6,.,TRBJ2-5,CASSYPSFQEAQYF,TGTGCCAGCAGTTACCCGAGCTTCCAGGAGGCCCAGTACTTC
.,TRBV30,.,TRBJ2-7,CAWSQGPTYSYEQYF,TGTGCCTGGAGTCAAGGACCGACTTACTCCTACGAGCAGTACTTC
.,TRBV20-1,.,TRBJ2-1,CSARLVNEQFF,TGCAGTGCTAGATTGGTCAATGAGCAGTTCTTC
.,TRBV10-2,.,TRBJ2-6,CATRSSGNSGANVLTF,TGCGCCACCAGGTCGAGTGGGAACTCTGGGGCCAACGTCCTGACTTTC
.,TRBV7-9,.,TRBJ2-7,CASSWGYEQYF,TGTGCCAGCAGCTGGGGTTACGAGCAGTACTTC
.,TRBV6-1,TRBD2,TRBJ2-7,CASMSLAGFYEQYF,TGTGCCAGCATGTCGCTAGCGGGGTTCTACGAGCAGTACTTC
.,TRBV4-3,TRBD1,TRBJ2-3,CASSQMGQGQDTQYF,TGCGCCAGCAGCCAGATGGGACAGGGACAAGATACGCAGTATTTT
few,TRBV5-1,TRBD2,TRBJ2-2,CASSLYPRLAGDGGELFF,TGCGCCAGCAGCTTATACCCTCGACTAGCGGGAGACGGCGGGGAGCTGTTTTTT
few,TRBV9,.,TRBJ1-4,CASSQSGRASEKLFF,TGTGCCAGCAGCCAGTCCGGACGGGCAAGCGAAAAACTGTTTTTT
once,TRBV29-1,TRBD1,TRBJ2-7,CSVTGAPYYEQYF,TGCAGCGTCACAGGGGCTCCGTACTACGAGCAGTACTTC
.,TRBV9,TRBD1,TRBJ1-1,CASGSPGGGNTEAFF,TGTGCGAGCGGATCCCCAGGGGGAGGAAACACTGAAGCTTTCTTT
.,TRBV2,TRBD2,TRBJ2-7,CASSERLAGDSYSYEQYF,TGTGCCAGCAGTGAAAGGCTAGCGGGGGACTCCTACTCCTACGAGCAGTACTTC
.,TRBV27,.,TRBJ2-1,CASSFSLNEQFF,TGTGCCAGCAGTTTCTCCCTCAATGAGCAGTTCTTC
.,TRBV29-1,.,TRBJ1-2,CSVQPTSTADYGYTF,TGCAGCGTTCAACCTACGAGTACAGCAGACTATGGCTACACCTTC
once,TRBV6-5,.,TRBJ2-7,CASSYSLAREQYF,TGTGCCAGCAGTTACAGCTTAGCACGGGAGCAGTACTTC
.,TRBV7-9,.,TRBJ2-3,CASSLENQRTSTDTQYF,TGTGCCAGCAGCTTAGAAAATCAGCGGACAAGCACAGATACGCAGTATTTT
.,TRBV12-5,.,TRBJ2-5,CASGLFPSGYEETQYF,TGTGCTAGTGGTTTGTTCCCCAGCGGGTACGAGGAGACCCAGTACTTC
.,TRBV9,.,TRBJ2-1,CASSAPASGEQFF,TGTGCCAGCAGCGCCCCGGCGAGCGGTGAGCAGTTCTTC
.,TRBV11-2,.,TRBJ2-1,CASSLVAGVGGLEQFF,TGTGCCAGCAGCTTAGTAGCTGGGGTTGGGGGGCTTGAGCAGTTCTTC
.,TRBV6-6,.,TRBJ2-1,CASSSRPDYNEQFF,TGTGCCAGCAGTAGCAGACCGGACTACAATGAGCAGTTCTTC
few,TRBV19,.,TRBJ2-1,CASSLDRYNEQFF,TGTGCCAGTAGTCTCGACCGCTACAATGAGCAGTTCTTC
.,TRBV14,.,TRBJ2-7,CASSQVSQLLNSDEQYF,TGTGCCAGCAGCCAAGTATCCCAATTGTTAAATTCCGACGAGCAGTACTTC
.,TRBV27,.,TRBJ1-1,CASTRGGVEAFF,TGTGCCAGCACCCGGGGGGGGGTTGAAGCTTTCTTT
.,TRBV6-5,TRBD2,TRBJ2-2,CASSISGEAGELFF,TGTGCCAGCAGTATTAGCGGGGAAGCCGGGGAGCTGTTTTTT
.,TRBV5-1,.,TRBJ2-7,CASKGDGSYEQYF,TGCGCCAGCAAAGGGGATGGATCCTACGAGCAGTACTTC
.,TRBV7-6,.,TRBJ2-3,CASSLEGVGPDTQYF,TGTGCCAGCAGCTTAGAGGGGGTAGGGCCAGATACGCAGTATTTT
.,TRBV7-9,.,TRBJ2-7,CASSAEGMLTYEQYF,TGTGCCAGCAGCGCGGAGGGGATGCTGACCTACGAGCAGTACTTC
.,TRBV7-6,.,TRBJ2-5,CASSSQSLRTVGETQYF,TGTGCCAGCAGCTCCCAATCTCTAAGGACCGTTGGAGAGACCCAGTACTTC
.,TRBV9,.,TRBJ2-3,CASSVIQGGADTQYF,TGTGCCAGCAGCGTTATTCAAGGTGGGGCAGATACGCAGTATTTT